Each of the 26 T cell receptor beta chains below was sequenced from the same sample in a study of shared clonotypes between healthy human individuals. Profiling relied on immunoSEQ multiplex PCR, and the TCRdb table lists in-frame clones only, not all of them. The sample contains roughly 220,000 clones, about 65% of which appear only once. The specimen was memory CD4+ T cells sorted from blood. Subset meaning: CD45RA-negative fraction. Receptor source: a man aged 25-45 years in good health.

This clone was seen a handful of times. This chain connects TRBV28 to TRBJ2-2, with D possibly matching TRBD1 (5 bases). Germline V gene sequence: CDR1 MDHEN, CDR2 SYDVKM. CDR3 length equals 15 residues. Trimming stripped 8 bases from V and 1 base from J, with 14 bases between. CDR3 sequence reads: CASAAFQGNTGELFF. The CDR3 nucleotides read TGTGCCAGCGCAGCCTTCCAGGGGAACACCGGGGAGCTGTTTTTT.

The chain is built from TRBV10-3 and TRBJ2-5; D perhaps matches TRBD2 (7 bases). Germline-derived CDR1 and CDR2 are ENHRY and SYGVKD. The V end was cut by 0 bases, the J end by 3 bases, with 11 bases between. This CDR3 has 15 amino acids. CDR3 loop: CAISESPGGKETQYF. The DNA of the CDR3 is TGTGCCATCAGTGAGTCTCCGGGGGGCAAAGAGACCCAGTACTTC.

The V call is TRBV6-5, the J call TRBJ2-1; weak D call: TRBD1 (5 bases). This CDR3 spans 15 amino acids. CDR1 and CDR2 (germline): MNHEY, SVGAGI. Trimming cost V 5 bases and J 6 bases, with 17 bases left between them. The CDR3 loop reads CASSMRDSKGNEQFF. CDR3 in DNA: TGTGCCAGCAGTATGAGAGACAGTAAGGGCAATGAGCAGTTCTTC.

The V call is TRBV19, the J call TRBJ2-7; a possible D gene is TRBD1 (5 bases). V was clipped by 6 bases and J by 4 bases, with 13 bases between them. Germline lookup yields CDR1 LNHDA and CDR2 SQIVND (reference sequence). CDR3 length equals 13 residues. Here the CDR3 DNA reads TGTGCCAGTAGCCAGACAGTCTTGTACGAGCAGTACTTC. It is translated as CASSQTVLYEQYF.

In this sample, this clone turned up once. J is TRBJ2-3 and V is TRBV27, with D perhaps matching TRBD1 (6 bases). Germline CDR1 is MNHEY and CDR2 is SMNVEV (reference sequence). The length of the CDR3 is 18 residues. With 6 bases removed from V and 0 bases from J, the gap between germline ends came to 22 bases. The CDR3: CASSPGQGLSLSTDTQYF. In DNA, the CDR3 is TGTGCCAGCAGCCCGGGACAAGGGCTCTCACTTAGCACAGATACGCAGTATTTT.

CDR3 sequence reads: CASSYSDERGDTQYF. In DNA form, the CDR3 reads TGTGCCAGCAGTTACAGCGACGAAAGGGGAGATACGCAGTATTTT. The rearrangement uses TRBV28 and TRBJ2-3, with a weak D call TRBD1 (5 bases). V was cut by 4 bases and J by 5 bases, with 16 bases left in between. Germline values: CDR1 MDHEN, CDR2 SYDVKM. The CDR3 spans 15 residues.

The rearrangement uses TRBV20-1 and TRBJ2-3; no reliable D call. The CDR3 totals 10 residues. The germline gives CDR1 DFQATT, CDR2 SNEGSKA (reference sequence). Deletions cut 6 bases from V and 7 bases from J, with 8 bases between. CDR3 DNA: TGCAGTGCCTATCGTAATACGCAGTATTTT. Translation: CSAYRNTQYF.

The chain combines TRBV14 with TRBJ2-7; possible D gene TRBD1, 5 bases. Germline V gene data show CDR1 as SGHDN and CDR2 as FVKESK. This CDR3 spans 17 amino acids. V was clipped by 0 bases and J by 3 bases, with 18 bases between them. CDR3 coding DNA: TGTGCCAGCAGCCAAGATTGGGGCGACAGCCCTATCTACGAGCAGTACTTC. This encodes CASSQDWGDSPIYEQYF.

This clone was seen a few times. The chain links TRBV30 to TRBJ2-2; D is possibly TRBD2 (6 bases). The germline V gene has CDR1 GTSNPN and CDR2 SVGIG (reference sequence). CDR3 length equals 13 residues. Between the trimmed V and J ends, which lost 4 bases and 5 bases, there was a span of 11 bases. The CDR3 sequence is CAWTIGGTGELFF. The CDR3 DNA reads TGTGCCTGGACCATCGGGGGAACCGGGGAGCTGTTTTTT. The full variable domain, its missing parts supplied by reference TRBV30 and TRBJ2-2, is SQTIHQWPATLVQPVGSPLSLECTVEGTSNPNLYWYRQAAGRGLQLLFYSVGIGQISSEVPQNLSASRPQDRQFILSSKKLLLSDSGFYLCAWTIGGTGELFFGEGSRLTVL.

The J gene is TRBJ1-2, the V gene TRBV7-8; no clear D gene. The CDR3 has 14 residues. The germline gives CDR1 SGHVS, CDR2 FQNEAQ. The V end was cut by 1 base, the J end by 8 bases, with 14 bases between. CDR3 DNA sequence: TGTGCCAGCAGCTTAGGGGAGGGCGGATCCGGCTACACCTTC. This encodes CASSLGEGGSGYTF.

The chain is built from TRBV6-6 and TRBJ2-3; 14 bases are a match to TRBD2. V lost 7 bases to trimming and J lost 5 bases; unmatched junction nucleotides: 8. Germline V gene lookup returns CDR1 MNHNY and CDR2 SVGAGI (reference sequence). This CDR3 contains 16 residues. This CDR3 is CASTDPGLAGGDTQYF. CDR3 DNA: TGTGCCAGCACAGACCCCGGACTAGCGGGAGGAGATACGCAGTATTTT.

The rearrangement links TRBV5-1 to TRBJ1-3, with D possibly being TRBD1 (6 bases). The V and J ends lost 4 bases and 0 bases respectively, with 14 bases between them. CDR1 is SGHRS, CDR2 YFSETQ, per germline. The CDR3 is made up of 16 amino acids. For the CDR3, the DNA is TGCGCCAGCAGCCCTGGACAGCCGACCTCTGGAAACACCATATATTTT. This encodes CASSPGQPTSGNTIYF.

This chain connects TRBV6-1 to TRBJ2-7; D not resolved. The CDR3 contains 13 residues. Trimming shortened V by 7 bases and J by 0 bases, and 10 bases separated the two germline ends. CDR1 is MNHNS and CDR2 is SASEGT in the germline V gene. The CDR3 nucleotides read TGTGCCAGCAACCCCATTCCCTCCTACGAGCAGTACTTC. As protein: CASNPIPSYEQYF.

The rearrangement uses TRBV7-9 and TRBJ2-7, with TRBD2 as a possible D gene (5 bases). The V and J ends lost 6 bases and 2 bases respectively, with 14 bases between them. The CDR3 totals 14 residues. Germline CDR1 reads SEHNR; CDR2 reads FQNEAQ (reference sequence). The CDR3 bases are TGTGCCAGCAGGGAGGCGGGTGCGACCTACGAGCAGTACTTC. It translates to CASREAGATYEQYF. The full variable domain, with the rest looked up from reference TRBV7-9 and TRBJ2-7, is DTGVSQNPRHKITKRGQNVTFRCDPISEHNRLYWYRQTLGQGPEFLTYFQNEAQLEKSRLLSDRFSAERPKGSFSTLEIQRTEQGDSAMYLCASREAGATYEQYFGPGTRLTVT.

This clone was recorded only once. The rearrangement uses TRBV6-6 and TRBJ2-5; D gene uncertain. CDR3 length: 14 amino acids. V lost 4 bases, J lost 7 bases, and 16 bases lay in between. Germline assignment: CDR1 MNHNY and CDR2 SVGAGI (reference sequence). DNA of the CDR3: TGTGCCAGCAGTTCACTGATTGGGATAGGGACCCAGTACTTC. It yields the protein CASSSLIGIGTQYF.

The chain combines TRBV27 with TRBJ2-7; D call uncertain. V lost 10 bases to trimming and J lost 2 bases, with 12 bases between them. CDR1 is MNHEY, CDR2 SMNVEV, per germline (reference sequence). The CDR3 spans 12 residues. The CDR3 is CATISGAYEQYF. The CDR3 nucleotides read TGTGCCACCATTTCGGGTGCCTACGAGCAGTACTTC.

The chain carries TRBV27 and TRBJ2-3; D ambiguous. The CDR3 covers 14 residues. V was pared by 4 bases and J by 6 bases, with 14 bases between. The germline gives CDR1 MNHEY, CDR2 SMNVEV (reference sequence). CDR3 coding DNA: TGTGCCAGCAGTTGGGGTTTCGATAGGGATACGCAGTATTTT. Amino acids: CASSWGFDRDTQYF.

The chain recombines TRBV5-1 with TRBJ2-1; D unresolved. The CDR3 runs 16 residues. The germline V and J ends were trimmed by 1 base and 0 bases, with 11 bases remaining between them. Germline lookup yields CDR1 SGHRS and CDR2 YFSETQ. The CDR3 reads CASSLFPVSSYNEQFF. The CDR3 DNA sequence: TGCGCCAGCAGCTTGTTTCCGGTGAGCTCCTACAATGAGCAGTTCTTC. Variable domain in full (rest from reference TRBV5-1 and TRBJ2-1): KAGVTQTPRYLIKTRGQQVTLSCSPISGHRSVSWYQQTPGQGLQFLFEYFSETQRNKGNFPGRFSGRQFSNSRSEMNVSTLELGDSALYLCASSLFPVSSYNEQFFGPGTRLTVL.

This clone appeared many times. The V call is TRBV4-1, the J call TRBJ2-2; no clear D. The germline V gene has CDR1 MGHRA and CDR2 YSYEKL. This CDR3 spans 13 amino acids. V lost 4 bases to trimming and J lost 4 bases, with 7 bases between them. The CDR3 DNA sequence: TGCGCCAGCAGCCTCGCCATCACCGGGGAGCTGTTTTTT. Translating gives CASSLAITGELFF.

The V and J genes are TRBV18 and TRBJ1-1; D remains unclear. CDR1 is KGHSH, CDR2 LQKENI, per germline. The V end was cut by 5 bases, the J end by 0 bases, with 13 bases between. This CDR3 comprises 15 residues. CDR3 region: CASSTGGSMNTEAFF. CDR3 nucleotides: TGTGCCAGCTCAACTGGTGGGAGTATGAACACTGAAGCTTTCTTT.

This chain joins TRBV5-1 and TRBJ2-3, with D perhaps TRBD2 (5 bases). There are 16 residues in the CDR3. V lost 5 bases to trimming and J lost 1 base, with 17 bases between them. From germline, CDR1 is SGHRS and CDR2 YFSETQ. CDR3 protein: CASRGSGFGGTDTQYF. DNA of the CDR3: TGCGCCAGCAGGGGGAGCGGTTTTGGGGGCACAGATACGCAGTATTTT.

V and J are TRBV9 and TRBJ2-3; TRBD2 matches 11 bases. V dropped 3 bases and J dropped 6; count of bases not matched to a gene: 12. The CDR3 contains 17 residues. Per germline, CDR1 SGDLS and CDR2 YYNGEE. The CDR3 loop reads CASSETGTSGTGDTQYF. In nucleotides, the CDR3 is TGTGCCAGCAGCGAGACCGGGACTAGCGGAACTGGGGATACGCAGTATTTT.

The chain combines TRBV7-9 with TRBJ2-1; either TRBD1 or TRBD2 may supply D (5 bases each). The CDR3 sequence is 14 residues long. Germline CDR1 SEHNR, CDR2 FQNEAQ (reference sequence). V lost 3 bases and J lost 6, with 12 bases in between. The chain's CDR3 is CASSFTGRGNEQFF. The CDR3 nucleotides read TGTGCCAGCAGCTTCACGGGACGGGGCAATGAGCAGTTCTTC.

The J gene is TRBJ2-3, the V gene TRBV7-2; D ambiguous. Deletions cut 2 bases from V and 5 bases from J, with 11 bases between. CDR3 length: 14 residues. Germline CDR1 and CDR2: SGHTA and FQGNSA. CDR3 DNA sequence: TGTGCCAGCAGCTTAATGAGGCTAGGAGATACGCAGTATTTT. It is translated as CASSLMRLGDTQYF.

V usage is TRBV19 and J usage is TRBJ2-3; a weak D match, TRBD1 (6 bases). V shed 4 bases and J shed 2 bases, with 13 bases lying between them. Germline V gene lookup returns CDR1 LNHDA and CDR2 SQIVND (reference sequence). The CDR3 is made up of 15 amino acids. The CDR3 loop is CASSKTGLYTDTQYF. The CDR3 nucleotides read TGTGCCAGTAGTAAGACAGGTCTTTACACAGATACGCAGTATTTT.

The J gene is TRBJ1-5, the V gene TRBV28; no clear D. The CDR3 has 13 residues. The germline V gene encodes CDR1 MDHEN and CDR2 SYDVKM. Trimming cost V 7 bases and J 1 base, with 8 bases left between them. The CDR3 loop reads CASIDVSNQPQHF. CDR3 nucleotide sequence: TGTGCCAGCATAGACGTGAGCAATCAGCCCCAGCATTTT.